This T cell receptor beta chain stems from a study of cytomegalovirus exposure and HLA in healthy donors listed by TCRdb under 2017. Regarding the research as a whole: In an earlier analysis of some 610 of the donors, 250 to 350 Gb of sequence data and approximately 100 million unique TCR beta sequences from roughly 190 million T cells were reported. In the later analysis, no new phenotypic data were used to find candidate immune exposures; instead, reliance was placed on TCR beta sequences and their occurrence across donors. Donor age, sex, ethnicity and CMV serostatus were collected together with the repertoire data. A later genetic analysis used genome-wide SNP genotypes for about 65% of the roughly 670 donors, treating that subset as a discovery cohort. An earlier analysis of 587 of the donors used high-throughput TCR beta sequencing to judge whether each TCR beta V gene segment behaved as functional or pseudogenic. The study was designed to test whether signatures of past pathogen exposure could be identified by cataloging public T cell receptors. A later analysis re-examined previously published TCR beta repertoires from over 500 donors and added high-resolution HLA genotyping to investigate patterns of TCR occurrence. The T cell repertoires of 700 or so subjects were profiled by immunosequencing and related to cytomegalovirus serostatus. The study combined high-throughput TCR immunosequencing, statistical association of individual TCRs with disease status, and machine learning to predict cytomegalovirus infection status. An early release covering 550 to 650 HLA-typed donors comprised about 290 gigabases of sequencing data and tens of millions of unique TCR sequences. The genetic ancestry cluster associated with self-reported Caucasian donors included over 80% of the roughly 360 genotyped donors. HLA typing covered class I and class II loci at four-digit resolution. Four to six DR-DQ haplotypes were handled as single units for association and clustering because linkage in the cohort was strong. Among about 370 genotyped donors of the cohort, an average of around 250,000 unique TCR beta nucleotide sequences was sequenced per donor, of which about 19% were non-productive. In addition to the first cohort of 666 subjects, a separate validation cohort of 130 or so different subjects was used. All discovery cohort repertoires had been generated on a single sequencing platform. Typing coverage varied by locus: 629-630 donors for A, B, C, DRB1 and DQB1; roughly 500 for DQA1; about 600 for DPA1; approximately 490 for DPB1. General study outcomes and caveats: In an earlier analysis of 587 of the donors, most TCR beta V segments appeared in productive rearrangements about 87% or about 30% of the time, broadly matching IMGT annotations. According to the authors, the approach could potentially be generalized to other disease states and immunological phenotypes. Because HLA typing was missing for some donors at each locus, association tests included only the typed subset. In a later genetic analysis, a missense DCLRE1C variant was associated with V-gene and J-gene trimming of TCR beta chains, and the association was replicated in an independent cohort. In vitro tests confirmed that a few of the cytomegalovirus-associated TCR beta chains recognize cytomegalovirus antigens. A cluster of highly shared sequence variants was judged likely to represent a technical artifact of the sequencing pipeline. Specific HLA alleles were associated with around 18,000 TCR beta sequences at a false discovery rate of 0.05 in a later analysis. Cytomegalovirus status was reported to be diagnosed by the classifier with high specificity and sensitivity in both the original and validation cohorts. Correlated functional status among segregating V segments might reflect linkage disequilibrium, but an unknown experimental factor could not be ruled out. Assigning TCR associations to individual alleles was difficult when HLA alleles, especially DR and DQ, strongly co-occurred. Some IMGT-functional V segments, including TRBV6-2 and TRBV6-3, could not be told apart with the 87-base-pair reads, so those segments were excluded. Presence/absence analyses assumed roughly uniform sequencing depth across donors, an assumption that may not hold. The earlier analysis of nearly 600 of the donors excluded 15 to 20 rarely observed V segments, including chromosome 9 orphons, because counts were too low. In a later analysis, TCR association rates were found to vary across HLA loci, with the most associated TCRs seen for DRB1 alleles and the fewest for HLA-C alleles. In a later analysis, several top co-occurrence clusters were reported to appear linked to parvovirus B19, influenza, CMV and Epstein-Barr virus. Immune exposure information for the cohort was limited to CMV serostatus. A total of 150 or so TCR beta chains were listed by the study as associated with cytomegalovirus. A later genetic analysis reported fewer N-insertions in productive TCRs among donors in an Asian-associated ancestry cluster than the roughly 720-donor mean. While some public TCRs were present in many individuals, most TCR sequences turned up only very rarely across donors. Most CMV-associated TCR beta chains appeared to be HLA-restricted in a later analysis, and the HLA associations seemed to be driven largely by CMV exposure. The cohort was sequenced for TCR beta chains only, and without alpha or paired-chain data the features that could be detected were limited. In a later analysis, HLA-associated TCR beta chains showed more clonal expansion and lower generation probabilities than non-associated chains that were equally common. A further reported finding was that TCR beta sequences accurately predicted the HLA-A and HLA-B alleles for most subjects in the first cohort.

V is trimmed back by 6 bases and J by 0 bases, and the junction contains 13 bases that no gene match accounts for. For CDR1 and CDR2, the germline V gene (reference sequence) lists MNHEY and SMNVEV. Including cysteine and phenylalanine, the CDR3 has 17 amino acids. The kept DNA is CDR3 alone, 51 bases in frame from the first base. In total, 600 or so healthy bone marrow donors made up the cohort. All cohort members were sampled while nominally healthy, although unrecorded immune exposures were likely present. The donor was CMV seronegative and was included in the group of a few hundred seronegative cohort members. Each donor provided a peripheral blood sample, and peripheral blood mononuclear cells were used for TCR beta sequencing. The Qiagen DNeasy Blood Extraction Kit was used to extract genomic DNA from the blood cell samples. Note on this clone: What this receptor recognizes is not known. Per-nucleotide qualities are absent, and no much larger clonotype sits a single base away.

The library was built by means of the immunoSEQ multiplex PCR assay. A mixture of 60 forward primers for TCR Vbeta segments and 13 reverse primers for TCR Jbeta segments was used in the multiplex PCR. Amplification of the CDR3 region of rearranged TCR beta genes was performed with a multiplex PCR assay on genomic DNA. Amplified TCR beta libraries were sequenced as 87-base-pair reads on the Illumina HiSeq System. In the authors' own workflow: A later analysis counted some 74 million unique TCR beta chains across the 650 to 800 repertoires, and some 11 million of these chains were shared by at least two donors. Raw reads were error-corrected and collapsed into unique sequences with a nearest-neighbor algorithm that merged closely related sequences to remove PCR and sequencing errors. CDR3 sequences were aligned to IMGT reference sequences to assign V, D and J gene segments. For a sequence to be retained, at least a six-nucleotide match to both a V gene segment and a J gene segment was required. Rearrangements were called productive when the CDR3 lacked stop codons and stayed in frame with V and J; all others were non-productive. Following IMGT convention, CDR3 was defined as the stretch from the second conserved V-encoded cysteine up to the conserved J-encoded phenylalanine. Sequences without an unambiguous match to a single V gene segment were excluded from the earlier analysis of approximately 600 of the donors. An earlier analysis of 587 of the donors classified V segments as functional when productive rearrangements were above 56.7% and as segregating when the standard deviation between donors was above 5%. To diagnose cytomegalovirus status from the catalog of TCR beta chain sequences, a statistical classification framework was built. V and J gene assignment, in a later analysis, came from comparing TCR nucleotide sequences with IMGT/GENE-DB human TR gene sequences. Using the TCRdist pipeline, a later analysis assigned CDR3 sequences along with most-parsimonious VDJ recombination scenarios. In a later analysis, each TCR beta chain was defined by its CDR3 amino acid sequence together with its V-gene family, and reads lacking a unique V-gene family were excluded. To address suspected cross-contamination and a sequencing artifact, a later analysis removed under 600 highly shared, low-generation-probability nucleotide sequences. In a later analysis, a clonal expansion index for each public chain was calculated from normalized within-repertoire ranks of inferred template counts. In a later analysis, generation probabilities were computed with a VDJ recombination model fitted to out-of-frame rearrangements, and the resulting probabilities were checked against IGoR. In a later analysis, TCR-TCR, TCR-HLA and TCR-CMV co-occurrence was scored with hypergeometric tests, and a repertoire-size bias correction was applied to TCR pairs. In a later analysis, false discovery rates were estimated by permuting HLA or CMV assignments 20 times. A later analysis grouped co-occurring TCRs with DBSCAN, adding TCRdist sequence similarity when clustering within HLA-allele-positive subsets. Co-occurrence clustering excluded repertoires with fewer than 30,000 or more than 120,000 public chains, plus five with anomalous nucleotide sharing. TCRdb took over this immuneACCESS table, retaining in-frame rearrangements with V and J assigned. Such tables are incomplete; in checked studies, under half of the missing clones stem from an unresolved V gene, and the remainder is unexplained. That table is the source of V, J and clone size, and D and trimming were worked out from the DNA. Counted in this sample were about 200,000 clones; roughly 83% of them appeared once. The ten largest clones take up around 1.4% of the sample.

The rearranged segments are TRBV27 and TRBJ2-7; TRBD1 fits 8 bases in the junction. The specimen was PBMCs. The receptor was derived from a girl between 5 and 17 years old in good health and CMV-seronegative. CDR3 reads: CASSRRGQGKSSYEQYF. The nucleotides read TGTGCCAGCAGCAGAAGAGGACAGGGCAAGAGCTCCTACGAGCAGTACTTC.